These 9 T cell receptor beta chains were all obtained from the same sample, sequenced in a study of T cell changes during pregnancy in multiple sclerosis. Using immunoSEQ multiplex PCR, the repertoire was profiled, and TCRdb retains in-frame clones only, with some absent. The sample includes some 35,000 clones, more than 70% of them seen just once. The sequenced sample was CD4+ T cells from peripheral blood mononuclear cells, obtained after pregnancy. These receptors were collected from a female donor in good health, enrolled as a control in a pregnancy study.

As DNA, the CDR3 is TGCGCCAGCAGCCGGGATGGGCGGGGGGGACAATGGGAGCAGTTCTTC. Translating it yields CASSRDGRGGQWEQFF. This chain joins TRBV5-1 and TRBJ2-1; TRBD2 aligns across 9 bases. The V gene end was trimmed by 4 bases and the J gene end by 10 bases; junction bases not matched to a gene: 15. This CDR3 contains 16 residues. The germline gives CDR1 SGHRS, CDR2 YFSETQ.

The V call is TRBV11-2, the J call TRBJ2-7, with D possibly being TRBD2 (6 bases). CDR3 length: 16 amino acids. V was clipped by 4 bases and J by 3 bases, with 19 bases between them. CDR1 and CDR2 from the germline V gene are SGHAT and FQNNGV. CDR3 protein: CASSSRGRGNDYEQYF. The CDR3 coding sequence is TGTGCCAGCAGCTCCCGCGGGCGGGGCAATGACTACGAGCAGTACTTC.

The gene calls are TRBV18 and TRBJ2-2; D gene uncertain. The CDR3 extends over 15 amino acids. Trimming left V 1 base short and J 5 bases short, with 11 bases between. Germline V gene data show CDR1 as KGHSH and CDR2 as LQKENI. CDR3 region: CASSPQQKSTGELFF. CDR3 nucleotides: TGTGCCAGCTCACCACAACAGAAATCGACCGGGGAGCTGTTTTTT.

This clone was detected only a few times. The chain couples TRBV15 to TRBJ1-4; TRBD1 aligns across 10 bases. The CDR3 loop spans 13 amino acids. Germline CDR1 LNHNV, CDR2 YYDKDF (reference sequence). V shed 7 bases and J 8 bases; nucleotides not matched to a gene: 4. CDR3 DNA: TGTGCCACCAACCGGGACAGGGGAGAAAAACTGTTTTTT. This encodes CATNRDRGEKLFF.

V gene TRBV6-5 combines with J gene TRBJ2-7; D is perhaps TRBD1 (7 bases). This CDR3 has 14 residues. V shed 2 bases and J shed 2 bases, with 10 bases lying between them. Germline lookup yields CDR1 MNHEY and CDR2 SVGAGI. This CDR3 reads CASSYGRGAYEQYF. The DNA for the CDR3 is TGTGCCAGCAGTTACGGCAGGGGGGCCTACGAGCAGTACTTC.

This rearrangement joins TRBV11-1 to TRBJ2-3, with 7 bases matching TRBD1. The CDR3 loop spans 16 amino acids. The trim removed 1 base at V and 4 bases at J, leaving 8 bases unmatched. In germline, CDR1 is SGHAT, CDR2 FQDESV (reference sequence). Here the CDR3 DNA reads TGTGCCAGCAGCTTAGTCCGGGACAGTCCGTCAGATACGCAGTATTTT. Residues: CASSLVRDSPSDTQYF.

The chain is built from TRBV11-3 and TRBJ2-3; D gene unclear. Germline V gene lookup returns CDR1 SGHNT and CDR2 YENEEA. Trimming removed 1 base from V and 7 bases from J, with 15 bases in between. This CDR3 has 15 residues. CDR3 in amino acids: CASSLGALGLNTQYF. In DNA form, the CDR3 reads TGTGCCAGCAGCTTAGGGGCACTCGGCCTGAATACGCAGTATTTT.

This sequence joins TRBV6-1 and TRBJ1-3; the D gene is possibly TRBD1 (6 bases). Trimming removed 7 bases from V and 0 bases from J, with 7 bases in between. The CDR3 length is 13 residues. Germline CDR1 reads MNHNS; CDR2 reads SASEGT. The CDR3 nucleotides are TGTGCCAGCAACAGGGTCTCTGGAAACACCATATATTTT. Translation: CASNRVSGNTIYF.

The CDR3 DNA reads TGTGCCAGCAGCTTAACAGGCACCCAGGGGGCCTACGAGCAGTACTTC. Its translation: CASSLTGTQGAYEQYF. The V call is TRBV11-3, the J call TRBJ2-7, with 7 bases identical to TRBD1. Trimming at V came to 2 bases and at J to 2 bases, leaving 9 bases not matched to a gene. The CDR3 runs 16 residues. Per germline, CDR1 SGHNT and CDR2 YENEEA.